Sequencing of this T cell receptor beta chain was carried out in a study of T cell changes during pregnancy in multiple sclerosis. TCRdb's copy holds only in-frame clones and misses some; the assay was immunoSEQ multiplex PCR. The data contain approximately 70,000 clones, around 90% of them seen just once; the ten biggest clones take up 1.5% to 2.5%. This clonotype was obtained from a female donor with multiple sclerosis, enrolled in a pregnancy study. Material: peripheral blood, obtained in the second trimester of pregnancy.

In DNA form, the CDR3 reads TGTGCCAGCAGCGTGTTAGCGGGAGAGCTCAATGAGCAGTTCTTC. Protein product: CASSVLAGELNEQFF. The chain carries TRBV11-2 and TRBJ2-1, with TRBD2 matching over 9 bases. CDR1 is SGHAT, CDR2 FQNNGV, per germline. The CDR3 extends over 15 amino acids. V was pared by 5 bases and J by 6 bases, with 8 bases of the junction left unmatched.